The source of this T cell receptor (beta chain) is a study of CD8+ T cells in alopecia areata. Germline CDR1 and CDR2: SGHRS and YFSETQ. Trimming removed 2 bases from V and 2 bases from J, with 11 bases in between. The CDR3 totals 14 residues. This sample's treatment: oral pan-JAK inhibitor, 5-10 mg twice daily. The sequencing template was cDNA reverse transcribed from extracted RNA. Profiling relied on immunoSEQ multiplex PCR, and the TCRdb table lists in-frame clones only, not all of them. The sample holds about 260,000 clones; 45% to 70% are singletons and the top ten take 0.75% to 0.95%. Comments on this clone: Its antigen is unknown.

Study-wide findings and caveats: On tofacitinib, scalp and blood still held many of the expanded lesional clones.

V usage is TRBV5-1 and J usage is TRBJ2-7; maybe TRBD1 (5 bases). The sequence was obtained from a human donor with alopecia areata. The specimen was CD4+ T cells sorted from blood, collected around week 54, from a patient treated with tofacitinib. CDR3 in DNA: TGCGCCAGCAGCTTCCGACAGCCGCCCTACGAGCAGTACTTC. This encodes CASSFRQPPYEQYF.